Listed below are T cell receptor beta chains from one sample, sequenced in a study of post-analysis software for immune sequencing data. TCRdb re-called the PCR reads with MiXCR, one entry per CDR3 protein. The table includes 750,000 to 950,000 distinct CDR3 sequences, 46% detected once. Sequenced: blood. The receptor source for this set is a girl aged 10-17 years with multiple sclerosis. CDR3s include the opening cysteine and the closing phenylalanine or tryptophan. The D gene is left open where the match is weak. Part of the rows lack a size; the others show once, few, many or a class for expanded clones.

clone size	V gene	J gene	D gene	CDR3 protein	CDR3 DNA
-	TRBV28	TRBJ1-6	-	CASSLAKLLHNSPLHF	TGTGCCAGCAGTTTAGCGAAGCTACTACATAATTCACCCCTCCACTTT
few	TRBV27	TRBJ2-2	TRBD2	CASSGGTSILGLFF	TGTGCCAGCAGTGGCGGGACTAGTATTCTCGGGCTGTTTTTT
-	TRBV6-5	TRBJ2-5	-	CASSYSWQVYEEQYF	TGTGCCAGCAGTTACTCGTGGCAGGTCTACGAGGAGCAGTACTTC
few	TRBV3-1	TRBJ2-5	-	CASSPGGGQETQYF	TGTGCCAGCAGCCCGGGGGGCGGACAAGAGACCCAGTACTTC
once	TRBV28	TRBJ1-2	-	CASSTGTALYGYTF	TGTGCCAGCAGCACCGGGACCGCGCTCTATGGCTACACCTTC
-	TRBV6-2/TRBV6-3	TRBJ2-7	-	CASSYGPPRVSYEQYF	TGTGCCAGCAGTTATGGTCCGCCAAGAGTTTCCTACGAGCAGTACTTC
-	TRBV5-1	TRBJ1-1	-	CASSLGPTKNTEAFF	TGCGCCAGCAGCTTGGGTCCAACCAAGAACACTGAAGCTTTCTTT
-	TRBV5-1	TRBJ1-1	-	CASSLGPPGQRRNTEAFF	TGCGCCAGCAGCTTGGGACCGCCGGGACAAAGGAGGAACACTGAAGCTTTCTTT
-	TRBV29-1	TRBJ2-7	TRBD2	CSVRASGSSYEQYF	TGCAGCGTGAGGGCTAGCGGGAGCTCCTACGAGCAGTACTTC
few	TRBV20-1	TRBJ2-7	TRBD1	CSAGQGTTYEQYF	TGCAGTGCTGGACAGGGGACAACCTACGAGCAGTACTTC
-	TRBV6-6	TRBJ2-4	TRBD1	CASSLGQGGVQYF	TGTGCCAGCAGTCTGGGACAGGGCGGGGTGCAGTACTTC
many	TRBV28	TRBJ2-7	-	CASKAPGPLYEQYF	TGTGCCAGCAAGGCTCCGGGACCCCTTTACGAGCAGTACTTC
few	TRBV18	TRBJ1-2	-	CASSPQNIPGGYTF	TGTGCCAGCTCACCACAGAACATACCAGGTGGCTACACCTTC
-	TRBV4-2	TRBJ2-1	TRBD2	CASSQERAGGGYNEQFF	TGTGCCAGCAGCCAAGAGCGGGCGGGAGGGGGGTACAATGAGCAGTTCTTC
-	TRBV29-1	TRBJ1-1	-	CSVQTGGTEAFF	TGCAGCGTCCAGACGGGAGGTACTGAAGCTTTCTTT
-	TRBV15	TRBJ2-4	TRBD2	CATSRDSGDIQYF	TGTGCCACCAGCAGAGATAGCGGGGACATTCAGTACTTC
-	TRBV4-1	TRBJ1-2	TRBD1	CASSAHRQGGDGYTF	TGCGCCAGCAGCGCCCACCGACAGGGTGGCGATGGCTACACCTTC
few	TRBV12-3/TRBV12-4	TRBJ1-4	TRBD1	CASSHGQGPNEKLFF	TGTGCCAGCAGTCACGGACAGGGTCCTAATGAAAAACTGTTTTTT
-	TRBV20-1	TRBJ2-1	-	CSAREEVRDHLNEQFF	TGCAGTGCTAGAGAGGAGGTTAGGGACCATCTCAATGAGCAGTTCTTC
-	TRBV28	TRBJ2-7	-	CASSFSYSTQTYEQYF	TGTGCCAGCAGTTTTTCCTATTCTACGCAAACCTACGAGCAGTACTTC
-	TRBV12-3/TRBV12-4	TRBJ2-2	-	CASREQGAGELFF	TGTGCCAGCAGGGAACAGGGCGCCGGGGAGCTGTTTTTT
-	TRBV12-3/TRBV12-4	TRBJ2-6	-	CASSRRAGSEANVLTF	TGTGCCAGCAGTCGCCGGGCGGGGTCTGAGGCCAACGTCCTGACTTTC
-	TRBV19	TRBJ2-6	-	CASSIDRELLVLTF	TGTGCCAGTAGTATAGATAGGGAGCTCCTCGTCCTGACTTTC
once	TRBV5-5	TRBJ1-4	-	CASRVGVPNEKLFF	TGTGCCAGCAGAGTAGGGGTCCCTAATGAAAAACTGTTTTTT
few	TRBV4-2	TRBJ1-1	-	CASSGRQEHEAFF	TGTGCCAGCAGCGGTCGGCAGGAACATGAAGCTTTCTTT
-	TRBV7-2	TRBJ2-7	TRBD2	CASSCAGGPYEQYF	TGTGCCAGCAGCTGTGCGGGAGGGCCCTACGAGCAGTACTTC
-	TRBV7-2	TRBJ2-2	TRBD2	CASSLRGSGRIDGGELFF	TGTGCCAGCAGCTTACGCGGTAGCGGGAGGATTGACGGCGGGGAGCTGTTTTTT
few	TRBV20-1	TRBJ2-4	-	CSARWLAKNIQYF	TGCAGTGCTCGATGGCTAGCCAAAAACATTCAGTACTTC
few	TRBV6-2/TRBV6-3	TRBJ2-5	TRBD2	CASSYHSGSSQETQYF	TGTGCCAGTAGTTACCATAGCGGGAGTAGCCAAGAGACCCAGTACTTC
-	TRBV29-1	TRBJ2-1	TRBD1	CSVEQGVGNEQFF	TGCAGCGTTGAACAGGGGGTTGGCAATGAGCAGTTCTTC
few	TRBV20-1	TRBJ2-7	TRBD2	CSATGLADYEQYF	TGCAGTGCAACGGGACTAGCGGACTACGAGCAGTACTTC
-	TRBV7-8	TRBJ1-5	-	CASSGPGADQPQHF	TGTGCCAGCAGCGGGCCAGGTGCGGATCAGCCCCAGCATTTT
-	TRBV7-9	TRBJ2-1	-	CASSLNGGDSYNEQFF	TGTGCCAGCAGCTTAAACGGCGGGGACTCCTACAATGAGCAGTTCTTC
-	TRBV6-5	TRBJ2-5	-	CASSYSFRETQYF	TGTGCCAGCAGTTACTCGTTCCGGGAGACCCAGTACTTC
-	TRBV5-1	TRBJ2-1	TRBD2	CASSLGDAGVGNEQFF	TGCGCCAGCAGCCTGGGGGATGCGGGAGTGGGCAATGAGCAGTTCTTC
few	TRBV6-2/TRBV6-3	TRBJ2-7	TRBD2	CASSQIGLVRLYEQYF	TGTGCCAGCAGTCAAATCGGACTAGTCCGACTCTACGAGCAGTACTTC
-	TRBV20-1	TRBJ2-3	TRBD2	CSAINSGRGLDTQYF	TGCAGTGCTATCAATAGCGGGAGGGGTCTTGATACGCAGTATTTT
-	TRBV6-1	TRBJ2-3	TRBD2	CASSAGLAGVADTQYF	TGTGCCAGCAGTGCGGGACTAGCGGGAGTAGCAGATACGCAGTATTTT
-	TRBV10-3	TRBJ1-1	-	CAISLRDKNTEAFF	TGTGCCATCAGCCTGAGGGACAAAAACACTGAAGCTTTCTTT
few	TRBV9	TRBJ2-1	TRBD2	CASSLPAAGGDNEQFF	TGTGCCAGCAGCCTCCCGGCGGCGGGAGGGGATAATGAGCAGTTCTTC
many	TRBV13	TRBJ2-5	-	CASSFRKETQYF	TGTGCCAGCAGCTTTAGGAAAGAGACCCAGTACTTC
few	TRBV20-1	TRBJ2-7	TRBD1	CSARGDRVPYEQYF	TGCAGTGCTAGAGGGGACAGGGTCCCCTACGAGCAGTACTTC
few	TRBV27	TRBJ2-7	-	CASSFQQAYEQYF	TGTGCCAGCAGTTTCCAACAGGCCTACGAGCAGTACTTC
-	TRBV30	TRBJ2-1	TRBD2	CAWSTPTSGELIEFF	TGTGCCTGGAGTACGCCCACAAGCGGGGAATTAATCGAGTTCTTC
-	TRBV7-2	TRBJ1-2	-	CASSLPAVYGYTF	TGTGCCAGCAGCTTACCTGCAGTCTATGGCTACACCTTC
-	TRBV27	TRBJ2-1	-	CASSLFSGDAYNEQFF	TGTGCCAGCAGTTTATTTTCCGGGGATGCCTACAATGAGCAGTTCTTC
-	TRBV9	TRBJ2-1	-	CASSAPAASYNEQFF	TGTGCCAGCAGCGCCCCAGCGGCCTCCTACAATGAGCAGTTCTTC
-	TRBV30	TRBJ2-3	-	CAWTSGTASTDTQYF	TGTGCCTGGACTTCAGGGACGGCCAGCACAGATACGCAGTATTTT
many	TRBV15	TRBJ2-3	-	CATSPRTGSGDTQYF	TGTGCCACCAGCCCCCGGACGGGTAGTGGAGATACGCAGTATTTT
-	TRBV29-1	TRBJ2-7	-	CSVGPTGSSSYEQYF	TGCAGCGTTGGCCCCACCGGATCTTCATCCTACGAGCAGTACTTC
-	TRBV5-4	TRBJ2-7	TRBD2	CASSNEIGGISSYEQYF	TGTGCCAGCAGCAATGAGATCGGGGGGATCAGCTCCTACGAGCAGTACTTC
-	TRBV7-9	TRBJ1-5	-	CASSPGEQPQHF	TGTGCCAGCAGCCCAGGGGAGCAGCCCCAGCATTTT
-	TRBV11-2	TRBJ2-1	TRBD1	CASSLVPTTGGRNEQFF	TGTGCCAGCAGCTTAGTACCCACGACAGGGGGCCGGAATGAGCAGTTCTTC
once	TRBV27	TRBJ2-7	TRBD2	CASSLLPSGRHYEQYF	TGTGCCAGCAGTTTATTACCTAGCGGGCGTCACTACGAGCAGTACTTC
-	TRBV4-1	TRBJ2-7	TRBD1	CASSHAGTGLYEQYF	TGCGCCAGCAGCCACGCAGGGACAGGACTATACGAGCAGTACTTC
-	TRBV5-1	TRBJ1-2	TRBD1	CASSLDARTGSNYGYTF	TGCGCCAGCAGCTTGGATGCCCGGACAGGGTCAAACTATGGCTACACCTTC
-	TRBV5-1	TRBJ2-1	TRBD1	CASTPRGQGTSNEQFF	TGCGCCAGCACCCCTAGGGGACAGGGGACCTCCAATGAGCAGTTCTTC
few	TRBV7-8	TRBJ2-1	-	CASSYGSSSYNEQFF	TGTGCCAGCAGCTATGGCTCTAGCTCCTACAATGAGCAGTTCTTC
-	TRBV14	TRBJ1-2	-	CASSPPGGAFYGYTF	TGTGCCAGCAGCCCCCCAGGTGGAGCATTTTATGGCTACACCTTC
few	TRBV5-1	TRBJ2-1	-	CASSGIRDFEQFF	TGCGCCAGCAGCGGGATCCGGGACTTTGAGCAGTTCTTC